The subject of this entry is one T cell receptor (beta chain). No antigen is known for it. Regarding treatment: roughly ten-day PBMC culture with coronavirus spike peptide pools or control peptides (ViraFEST assay). An unexposed donor provided the CD4+ T cells, which were collected before the COVID-19 pandemic (2011-2018). The data derive from a study of vaccination and CD4 T cells after COVID-19. The assay that was used to sequence DNA from cultured CD4+ T cells was the Oncomine TCR Beta short-read assay. TCRdb independently ran MiXCR on the PCR reads; one entry per CDR3 protein. The table includes roughly 5,400 distinct CDR3 sequences, roughly 66% detected once. In germline, CDR1 is MNHEY, CDR2 SVGEGT. CDR3 length: 13 amino acids. Trimming removed 2 bases at V and 4 bases at J, with 8 bases between.

The clonotype comes from a human donor in good health. The V and J genes are TRBV6-2 or TRBV6-3 and TRBJ1-1; D is possibly TRBD1 (5 bases). The specimen sequenced was CD4+ T cells from blood, cultured in vitro. The CDR3 DNA is TGTGCCAGCAGTTACGCCAGGGCCACTGAAGCTTTCTTT. It encodes CASSYARATEAFF.